In its sample, the clone carrying this T cell receptor beta chain was seen a few times. From the 5' RACE reads, TCRdb called clonotypes with MiXCR, one entry per CDR3 protein. There are about 70,000 distinct CDR3 sequences in the sample; roughly 15% occur only once, and roughly 4.2% lies in the top ten. The data originate from a study of early T cells in non-severe SARS-CoV-2 infection. Germline V lookup: CDR1 MGHRA, CDR2 YSYEKL. This CDR3 has 16 residues. After removal of 0 bases from V and 2 bases from J, the junction contained 3 bases not matched to a gene. The TCR sequence derives from an adult who was a healthcare worker with PCR-confirmed SARS-CoV-2 infection or an uninfected control (not recorded which). This chain links TRBV4-1 with TRBJ1-4, with TRBD1 matching 7 bases. The input for sequencing was whole blood, taken at baseline. The CDR3 spells CASSQDRTGTNEKLFF. CDR3 in DNA: TGCGCCAGCAGCCAAGATCGGACAGGTACTAATGAAAAACTGTTTTTT.